The next 22 T cell receptor beta chains were all read from a single sample in a study of T cell changes during pregnancy in multiple sclerosis. Data came from immunoSEQ multiplex PCR; TCRdb stores just in-frame clones and leaves some out. Of approximately 51,000 clones listed, about nine tenths are singletons. The source material was CD4+ T cells from peripheral blood mononuclear cells, sampled after pregnancy. These receptors came from a female donor with multiple sclerosis, enrolled in a pregnancy study.

J is TRBJ1-1 and V is TRBV7-9; D might be TRBD1 (5 bases). Germline V CDR1 and CDR2: SEHNR, FQNEAQ (reference sequence). V lost 6 bases and J 1 base, leaving 18 bases between the germline ends. The CDR3 loop spans 16 amino acids. CDR3: CASRESGGTGNTEAFF. The CDR3 DNA sequence: TGTGCCAGCAGGGAATCGGGAGGGACTGGGAACACTGAAGCTTTCTTT.

The chain links TRBV7-3 to TRBJ2-2; D remains ambiguous. The germline V and J ends were trimmed by 4 bases and 0 bases, with 3 bases remaining between them. The CDR3 is 13 residues long. Germline values: CDR1 SGHTA, CDR2 FQGTGA. Here the CDR3 reads CASSSSNTGELFF. CDR3 DNA sequence: TGTGCCAGCAGCTCTTCGAACACCGGGGAGCTGTTTTTT.

The gene calls are TRBV6-1 and TRBJ2-2, with a tentative D call TRBD1 (6 bases). The CDR3 extends over 18 amino acids. Germline-derived CDR1 and CDR2 are MNHNS and SASEGT. The V gene lost 3 bases and the J gene lost 2 bases, with 19 bases spanning the gap. CDR3 protein: CASSEVGRGPINTGELFF. For the CDR3, the DNA is TGTGCCAGCAGTGAGGTTGGCAGGGGCCCCATCAACACCGGGGAGCTGTTTTTT.

The V and J genes are TRBV7-6 and TRBJ2-5, with TRBD2 matching 12 bases. CDR3 length: 15 amino acids. CDR1 SGHVS and CDR2 FNYEAQ come from the germline V gene. With V trimmed by 5 bases and J by 4 bases, 5 bases remained unmatched. CDR3 coding DNA: TGTGCCAGCAGCCTGACTAGCGGGAGCGGAGAGACCCAGTACTTC. As protein: CASSLTSGSGETQYF.

This clone was counted a single time. This chain uses TRBV5-1 with TRBJ1-3, with 9 nucleotides matching TRBD1. The V segment lost 4 bases and the J segment 10 bases; nucleotides outside the gene matches: 12. CDR1 and CDR2 (germline): SGHRS, YFSETQ. This CDR3 spans 15 amino acids. The CDR3 loop reads CASSQGTGISKTIYF. CDR3 nucleotides: TGCGCCAGCAGCCAAGGGACAGGGATAAGTAAGACCATATATTTT.

This clone was recorded a few times. The same CDR3 can be traced to other DNA sequences in this sample. As DNA, the CDR3 is TGTGCCAGCAGCTCTACAGGGGGCTATGGCTACACCTTC. It specifies CASSSTGGYGYTF. The V and J genes are TRBV7-2 and TRBJ1-2; 8 positions agree with TRBD1. The V segment lost 4 bases and the J segment 4 bases; nucleotides outside the gene matches: 2. Per the germline V gene, CDR1 is SGHTA and CDR2 is FQGNSA. The CDR3 runs 13 residues.

V usage is TRBV7-2 and J usage is TRBJ2-1, with D possibly being TRBD2 (5 bases). The V end was cut by 5 bases, the J end by 4 bases, with 15 bases between. CDR1 is SGHTA and CDR2 is FQGNSA in the germline V gene. There are 15 residues in the CDR3. CDR3 coding DNA: TGTGCCAGCAGCGCTCAGTACGGGGATTACAATGAGCAGTTCTTC. The encoded protein is CASSAQYGDYNEQFF.

The rearrangement links TRBV7-9 to TRBJ2-1; 14 nucleotides line up with TRBD2. The V segment lost 6 bases and the J segment 8 bases; nucleotides outside the gene matches: 6. The CDR3 contains 15 residues. Looked up from germline, CDR1 is SEHNR and CDR2 is FQNEAQ (reference sequence). For the CDR3, the DNA is TGTGCCAGCAGTTCCGGGACTAGCGGGAGCGATGAGCAGTTCTTC. Its translation is CASSSGTSGSDEQFF.

This sequence joins TRBV6-1 and TRBJ2-1; 7 bases line up with TRBD2. Looked up from germline, CDR1 is MNHNS and CDR2 is SASEGT. The CDR3 is 17 amino acids. The ends lost 3 bases at V and 3 bases at J; junction bases unmatched: 11. CDR3 sequence: CASSDPRLANRYNEQFF. CDR3 bases: TGTGCCAGCAGTGACCCCCGACTAGCAAATCGCTACAATGAGCAGTTCTTC.

This chain links TRBV7-9 with TRBJ2-5; TRBD2 aligns across 15 bases. Looked up from germline, CDR1 is SEHNR and CDR2 is FQNEAQ (reference sequence). With 5 bases clipped from V and 3 bases from J, the junction kept 4 bases outside the gene matches. This CDR3 contains 16 residues. Here the CDR3 reads CASSPGTSGRKETQYF. In DNA, the CDR3 is TGTGCCAGCAGCCCCGGGACTAGCGGGAGGAAAGAGACCCAGTACTTC.

CDR3 region: CASAGRTTGELFF. For the CDR3, the DNA is TGTGCCAGCGCGGGCAGGACCACCGGGGAGCTGTTTTTT. V usage is TRBV27 and J usage is TRBJ2-2; TRBD2 is a possible D gene (5 bases). The CDR3 runs 13 residues. V shed 8 bases and J shed 4 bases, with 11 bases lying between them. The germline gives CDR1 MNHEY, CDR2 SMNVEV (reference sequence).

CDR3 DNA sequence: TGTGCCAGCAGTGAAAAGGTGATAGCGGCCAATGAGCAGTTCTTC. Its translation is CASSEKVIAANEQFF. The J gene is TRBJ2-1, the V gene TRBV6-1, with D possibly being TRBD2 (6 bases). Trimming removed 2 bases from V and 6 bases from J, with 14 bases in between. The V gene's germline CDR1 is MNHNS and CDR2 SASEGT. CDR3 size: 15 residues.

The chain couples TRBV27 to TRBJ1-4; no definite D call. Per germline, CDR1 MNHEY and CDR2 SMNVEV (reference sequence). Deletions cut 6 bases from V and 9 bases from J, with 17 bases between. CDR3 length: 14 amino acids. The CDR3, as DNA: TGTGCCAGCAGCCCGGGTCCCGCGGAAAAAAAACTGTTTTTT. Its protein is CASSPGPAEKKLFF.

This CDR3 is CASSRTSGLSYEQYF. DNA of the CDR3: TGTGCCAGCAGCCGGACTAGCGGACTCTCCTACGAGCAGTACTTC. The gene calls are TRBV11-2 and TRBJ2-7; 10 bases map to TRBD2. The CDR3 is made up of 15 amino acids. Looked up from germline, CDR1 is SGHAT and CDR2 is FQNNGV. With V trimmed by 5 bases and J by 0 bases, 4 bases remained unmatched.

This chain joins TRBV5-8 and TRBJ1-1, with a possible D match to TRBD1 (5 bases). The V end lost 6 bases, the J end lost 1 base, and 16 bases lay between the germline ends. CDR1 and CDR2 from the germline V gene are SGHTS and YDEGEE. The CDR3 is 15 residues long. In DNA, the CDR3 is TGTGCCAGCACCTCGGGGGTCGGTTCGAACACTGAAGCTTTCTTT. It codes for CASTSGVGSNTEAFF. Filled out from reference TRBV5-8 and TRBJ1-1, the complete variable domain reads EAGVTQSPTHLIKTRGQQATLRCSPISGHTSVYWYQQALGLGLQFLLWYDEGEERNRGNFPPRFSGRQFPNYSSELNVNALELEDSALYLCASTSGVGSNTEAFFGQGTRLTVV.

The chain has TRBV5-6 and TRBJ2-1, with a possible D match to TRBD2 (6 bases). V was clipped by 0 bases and J by 4 bases, with 17 bases between them. Germline V gene lookup returns CDR1 SGHDT and CDR2 YYEEEE. The CDR3 has 17 amino acids. The CDR3 bases are TGTGCCAGCAGCTTGGGCAGGACTCTTCGGGGGTACAATGAGCAGTTCTTC. Protein: CASSLGRTLRGYNEQFF.

The genes are TRBV29-1 and TRBJ1-1; D is perhaps TRBD1 (6 bases). V lost 6 bases, J lost 4 bases, and 18 bases lay in between. This CDR3 is 14 amino acids long. Per the germline V gene, CDR1 is SQVTM and CDR2 is ANQGSEA. CDR3 in amino acids: CSVGVGGQATEAFF. CDR3 DNA: TGCAGCGTGGGGGTGGGGGGGCAGGCCACTGAAGCTTTCTTT.

J is TRBJ2-2 and V is TRBV19; D is perhaps TRBD2 (6 bases). V lost 9 bases, J lost 0 bases, and 11 bases lay in between. Per germline, CDR1 LNHDA and CDR2 SQIVND (reference sequence). This CDR3 is built from 14 residues. DNA of the CDR3: TGTGCCAGGACTAGTTACACGAACACCGGGGAGCTGTTTTTT. Its protein product is CARTSYTNTGELFF.

The genes are TRBV15 and TRBJ2-3, with D possibly TRBD2 on 6 matching bases. The CDR3 sequence is 14 residues long. Between the trimmed V and J ends, which lost 3 bases and 0 bases, there was a span of 7 bases. The germline V gene encodes CDR1 LNHNV and CDR2 YYDKDF (reference sequence). The CDR3 DNA follows: TGTGCCACCAGCAGGGGGACTAGCACAGATACGCAGTATTTT. Translated: CATSRGTSTDTQYF.

This chain links TRBV7-8 with TRBJ1-2; 8 bases are a match to TRBD1. Per the germline V gene, CDR1 is SGHVS and CDR2 is FQNEAQ. With V trimmed by 6 bases and J by 11 bases, 20 bases remained unmatched. CDR3 length equals 16 residues. CDR3 coding DNA: TGTGCCAGCAGTCGCACCCTGTTTAAGACCGGGACAGGTTACACCTTC. Its translation is CASSRTLFKTGTGYTF.

This sequence joins TRBV6-5 and TRBJ2-7; 12 positions match TRBD2. Germline V gene data show CDR1 as MNHEY and CDR2 as SVGAGI. V dropped 5 bases and J dropped 4; count of bases not matched to a gene: 6. This CDR3 has 15 residues. The CDR3 region is CASSRTSGATYEQYF. CDR3 nucleotides: TGTGCCAGCAGTCGGACTAGCGGGGCAACTTACGAGCAGTACTTC.

This clone was detected only once. This sequence joins TRBV7-9 and TRBJ1-6, with 9 positions matching TRBD1. CDR3 length: 12 residues. Per germline, CDR1 SEHNR and CDR2 FQNEAQ (reference sequence). V shed 8 bases, J shed 10 bases, and the junction held 3 bases outside the gene matches. For the CDR3, the DNA is TGTGCCAGCCGGACAGGGGAGTCACCCCTCCACTTT. Translating gives CASRTGESPLHF.